These 18 T cell receptor beta chains came from one sample sequenced in a study of Ad26.COV2.S vaccination and SARS-CoV-2 variants. TCRdb's table, derived via immunoSEQ multiplex PCR, lists solely in-frame clones and lacks some. The repertoire holds over 250,000 clones, with more than 75% as singletons. As for treatment: roughly 19 received Ad26.COV2.S at low or high dose, single or two shots; 5 received placebo; per-sample allocation not given. Samples analyzed were those drawn on day 63 after the first vaccine or placebo injection. The sample was peripheral blood, taken in a trial of Ad26.COV2.S vaccine versus placebo. These TCRs come from a person between 18 and 65 years old who received the Ad26.COV2.S COVID-19 vaccine or a placebo.

V gene TRBV4-3 combines with J gene TRBJ1-1; tentatively, D is TRBD1 (5 bases). Germline CDR1 and CDR2: LGHNA and YSLEER. V dropped 1 base and J dropped 0 bases, with 12 bases sitting between them. The CDR3 is 16 residues long. CDR3 nucleotide sequence: TGCGCCAGCAGCCAAGGGTTAGCGACAGTGAACACTGAAGCTTTCTTT. Its protein product is CASSQGLATVNTEAFF.

V is TRBV7-6 and J is TRBJ1-2; TRBD1 is a possible D gene (6 bases). The V gene's germline CDR1 is SGHVS and CDR2 FNYEAQ. The CDR3 length is 14 residues. V was trimmed by 0 bases and J by 3 bases, leaving 8 bases between them. The CDR3 protein is CASSLAQGDYGYTF. In DNA form, the CDR3 reads TGTGCCAGCAGCTTAGCACAGGGAGACTATGGCTACACCTTC. Full variable domain (remainder filled in from reference TRBV7-6 and TRBJ1-2): GAGVSQSPRYKVTKRGQDVALRCDPISGHVSLYWYRQALGQGPEFLTYFNYEAQQDKSGLPNDRFSAERPEGSISTLTIQRTEQRDSAMYRCASSLAQGDYGYTFGSGTRLTVV.

This clone was observed a few times. This chain joins TRBV15 and TRBJ1-1, with 7 bases aligning to TRBD1. Germline CDR1 LNHNV, CDR2 YYDKDF (reference sequence). This CDR3 is built from 12 residues. V gave up 9 bases and J gave up 5 bases; unmatched junction bases: 6. The CDR3 DNA sequence: TGTGCCACGGCGACAGGGACGACTGAAGCTTTCTTT. As protein: CATATGTTEAFF. The variable domain in full, completed from reference TRBV15 and TRBJ1-1, reads DAMVIQNPRYQVTQFGKPVTLSCSQTLNHNVMYWYQQKSSQAPKLLFHYYDKDFNNEADTPDNFQSRRPNTSFCFLDIRSPGLGDTAMYLCATATGTTEAFFGQGTRLTVV.

The genes are TRBV19 and TRBJ1-3; 8 nucleotides match TRBD1. Germline V gives CDR1 LNHDA, CDR2 SQIVND (reference sequence). The CDR3 length is 15 residues. The V segment lost 5 bases and the J segment 4 bases; nucleotides outside the gene matches: 7. In DNA, the CDR3 is TGTGCCAGTAGTTTCACAGGGGGACTCGGAAACACCATATATTTT. It is translated as CASSFTGGLGNTIYF. The full variable domain, completed using reference TRBV19 and TRBJ1-3, is DGGITQSPKYLFRKEGQNVTLSCEQNLNHDAMYWYRQDPGQGLRLIYYSQIVNDFQKGDIAEGYSVSREKKESFPLTVTSAQKNPTAFYLCASSFTGGLGNTIYFGEGSWLTVV.

V usage is TRBV5-1 and J usage is TRBJ1-1, with D uncertain. The CDR3 contains 11 residues. The V gene lost 0 bases and the J gene lost 11 bases, with 8 bases spanning the gap. The germline V gene has CDR1 SGHRS and CDR2 YFSETQ. The CDR3 bases are TGCGCCAGCAGCTTGGCCAAAGATGCTTTCTTT. It is translated as CASSLAKDAFF.

For the CDR3, the DNA is TGTGCCATCTTGCTGAACTATGGCTACACCTTC. Its protein is CAILLNYGYTF. The chain links TRBV7-9 to TRBJ1-2; D ambiguous. The CDR3 runs 11 residues. From germline, CDR1 is SEHNR and CDR2 FQNEAQ (reference sequence). Trimming shortened V by 10 bases and J by 2 bases, and 8 bases separated the two germline ends.

The gene calls are TRBV18 and TRBJ1-2; D possibly corresponds to TRBD1 (6 bases). The ends were cut back, 2 bases at V and 8 bases at J, with 15 bases in the middle. The length of the CDR3 is 14 residues. Germline assignment: CDR1 KGHSH and CDR2 LQKENI. In nucleotides, the CDR3 is TGTGCCAGCTCACCAAACAGGGCCTCTAGAGGCTACACCTTC. This sequence encodes CASSPNRASRGYTF.

The rearrangement joins TRBV28 to TRBJ2-7, with D unclear. Germline CDR1 is MDHEN and CDR2 is SYDVKM. The CDR3 is made up of 16 amino acids. Trimming stripped 1 base from V and 7 bases from J, with 20 bases between. In DNA form, the CDR3 reads TGTGCCAGCAGTTTATTAATGGGTAGCAGGAGAGGAGAGCAGTACTTC. Its protein product is CASSLLMGSRRGEQYF.

V gene TRBV15 combines with J gene TRBJ2-3, with 7 bases fitting TRBD2. Looked up from germline, CDR1 is LNHNV and CDR2 is YYDKDF (reference sequence). The CDR3 consists of 17 residues. With V trimmed by 0 bases and J by 0 bases, 6 bases remained unmatched. CDR3 protein: CATSREASGESTDTQYF. The CDR3 DNA follows: TGTGCCACCAGCAGAGAGGCTAGCGGCGAAAGCACAGATACGCAGTATTTT.

V and J are TRBV5-1 and TRBJ1-1; D gene unclear. The CDR3 runs to 13 residues. Germline V gene data show CDR1 as SGHRS and CDR2 as YFSETQ. V was cut by 3 bases and J by 1 base, with 7 bases left in between. Here the CDR3 DNA reads TGCGCCAGCAGCTGGACGGCGAACACTGAAGCTTTCTTT. It translates to CASSWTANTEAFF.

The gene calls are TRBV11-3 and TRBJ2-3; perhaps TRBD1 as D (5 bases). V was cut by 1 base and J by 5 bases, with 7 bases left in between. The CDR3 loop spans 13 amino acids. The germline CDR1 and CDR2 sequences are SGHNT and YENEEA. The CDR3 DNA sequence: TGTGCCAGCAGCTTAGGCAGGGAAGATACGCAGTATTTT. This gives the protein CASSLGREDTQYF.

This chain links TRBV3-1 (or the pseudogene TRBV3-2) with TRBJ1-6; D unclear. The CDR3 length is 15 residues. From germline, CDR1 is LGHDT and CDR2 YNNKEL (reference sequence). The ends were cut back, 5 bases at V and 6 bases at J, with 14 bases in the middle. As DNA, the CDR3 is TGTGCCAGCAGCACAGTAATCGGGAGTAATTCACCCCTCCACTTT. Protein product: CASSTVIGSNSPLHF.

The rearrangement links TRBV12-3 or TRBV12-4 to TRBJ1-1, with 7 positions matching TRBD1. This CDR3 has 13 amino acids. V was pared by 3 bases and J by 9 bases, with 7 bases of the junction left unmatched. The CDR3 is CASSFRQGTQAFF. The CDR3 nucleotides are TGTGCCAGCAGTTTTAGACAGGGTACCCAAGCTTTCTTT.

The rearrangement uses TRBV6-6 and TRBJ2-2; TRBD1 matches 12 bases. Germline V gene lookup returns CDR1 MNHNY and CDR2 SVGAGI (reference sequence). The V and J ends lost 6 bases and 7 bases, in that order; junction bases with no gene match: 9. CDR3 length equals 16 residues. CDR3 coding DNA: TGTGCCAGCAGACTTCCGGGACAGGGGGCCGGCGGGGAGCTGTTTTTT. Translated, it gives CASRLPGQGAGGELFF.

The chain links TRBV6-6 to TRBJ2-3; tentatively, D is TRBD2 (6 bases). Germline values: CDR1 MNHNY, CDR2 SVGAGI (reference sequence). The V and J ends lost 2 bases and 6 bases respectively, with 15 bases between them. The CDR3 has 15 amino acids. The CDR3 DNA reads as TGTGCCAGCAGTTACCAGGAGGGCGGGATGGATACGCAGTATTTT. This sequence encodes CASSYQEGGMDTQYF.

J is TRBJ2-5 and V is TRBV5-1; 8 bases line up with TRBD2. The CDR3 runs 17 residues. CDR1 is SGHRS and CDR2 is YFSETQ in the germline V gene. After removal of 4 bases from V and 3 bases from J, the junction contained 14 bases not matched to a gene. The CDR3, as DNA: TGCGCCAGCAGCCTGGAGAGGGAGCGGGAGTTAAAAGAGACCCAGTACTTC. Translated: CASSLERERELKETQYF. Combining the CDR3 with reference TRBV5-1 and TRBJ2-5 gives the whole variable domain KAGVTQTPRYLIKTRGQQVTLSCSPISGHRSVSWYQQTPGQGLQFLFEYFSETQRNKGNFPGRFSGRQFSNSRSEMNVSTLELGDSALYLCASSLERERELKETQYFGPGTRLLVL.

This clone has just one count. The chain combines TRBV5-1 with TRBJ1-2; D remains unclear. V was shortened by 4 bases and J by 2 bases, with 15 bases between the two germline ends. Germline V gives CDR1 SGHRS, CDR2 YFSETQ. The CDR3 contains 15 residues. This CDR3 reads CASSVTPTTNYGYTF. The CDR3 bases are TGCGCCAGCAGCGTGACCCCTACTACCAACTATGGCTACACCTTC.

A few counts support this clone. The rearrangement uses TRBV2 and TRBJ1-4; 12 bases match TRBD1. With V trimmed by 6 bases and J by 7 bases, 3 bases remained unmatched. This CDR3 has 14 amino acids. From germline, CDR1 is SNHLY and CDR2 FYNNEI. The CDR3 nucleotides read TGTGCCAGCAGGATGGGACAGGGGGCTGAAAAACTGTTTTTT. It encodes CASRMGQGAEKLFF.